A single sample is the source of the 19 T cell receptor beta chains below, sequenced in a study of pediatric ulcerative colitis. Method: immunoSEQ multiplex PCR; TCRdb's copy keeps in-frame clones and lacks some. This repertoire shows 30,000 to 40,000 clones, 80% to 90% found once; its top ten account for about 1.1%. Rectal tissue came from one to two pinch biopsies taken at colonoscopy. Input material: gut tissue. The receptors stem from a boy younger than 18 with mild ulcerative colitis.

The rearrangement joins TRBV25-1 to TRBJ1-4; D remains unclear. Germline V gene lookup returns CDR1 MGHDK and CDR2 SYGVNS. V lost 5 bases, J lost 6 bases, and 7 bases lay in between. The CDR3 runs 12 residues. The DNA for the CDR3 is TGTGCCAGCAGTTTGGTGGATGAAAAACTGTTTTTT. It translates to CASSLVDEKLFF. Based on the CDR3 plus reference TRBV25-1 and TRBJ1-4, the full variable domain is EADIYQTPRYLVIGTGKKITLECSQTMGHDKMYWYQQDPGMELHLIHYSYGVNSTEKGDLSSESTVSRIRTEHFPLTLESARPSHTSQYLCASSLVDEKLFFGSGTQLSVL.

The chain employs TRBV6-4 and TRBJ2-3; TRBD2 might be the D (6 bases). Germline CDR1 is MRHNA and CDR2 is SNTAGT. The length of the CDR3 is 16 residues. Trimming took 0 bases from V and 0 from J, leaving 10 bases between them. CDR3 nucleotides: TGTGCCAGCAGTGACTCCCCCGGGGGAAGCACAGATACGCAGTATTTT. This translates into CASSDSPGGSTDTQYF.

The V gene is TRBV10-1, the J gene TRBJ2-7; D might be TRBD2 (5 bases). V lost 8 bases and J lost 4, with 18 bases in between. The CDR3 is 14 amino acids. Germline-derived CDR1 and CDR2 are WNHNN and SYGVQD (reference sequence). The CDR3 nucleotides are TGCGCCAGCTCCCCGGGGAACCGACCTTACGAGCAGTACTTC. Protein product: CASSPGNRPYEQYF.

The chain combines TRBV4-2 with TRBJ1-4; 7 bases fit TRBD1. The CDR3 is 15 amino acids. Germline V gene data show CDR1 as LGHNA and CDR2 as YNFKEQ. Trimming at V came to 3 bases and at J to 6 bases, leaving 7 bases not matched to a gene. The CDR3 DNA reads TGTGCCAGCAGCCAGGACAGGTTAAGGGATGAAAAACTGTTTTTT. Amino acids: CASSQDRLRDEKLFF.

CDR3 residues: CASSTEDRGLGEKLFF. The CDR3 DNA reads as TGTGCCAGCAGCACCGAAGACAGGGGTCTCGGAGAAAAACTGTTTTTT. The chain is built from TRBV7-9 and TRBJ1-4; TRBD1 agrees at 8 bases. The V and J ends lost 5 bases and 8 bases, in that order; junction bases with no gene match: 13. Germline CDR1 and CDR2: SEHNR and FQNEAQ (reference sequence). The CDR3 consists of 16 residues.

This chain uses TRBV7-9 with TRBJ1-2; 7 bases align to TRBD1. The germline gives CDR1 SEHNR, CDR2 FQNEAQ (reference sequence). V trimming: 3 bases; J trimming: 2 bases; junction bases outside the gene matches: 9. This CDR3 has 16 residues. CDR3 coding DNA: TGTGCCAGCAGCTTTGGCTCTGGGACAGACAACTATGGCTACACCTTC. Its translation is CASSFGSGTDNYGYTF.

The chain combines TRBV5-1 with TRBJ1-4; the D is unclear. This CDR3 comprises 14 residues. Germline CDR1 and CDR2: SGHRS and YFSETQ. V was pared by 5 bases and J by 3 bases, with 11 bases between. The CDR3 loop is CASSTSHANEKLFF. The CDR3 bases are TGCGCCAGCAGTACATCCCACGCTAATGAAAAACTGTTTTTT.

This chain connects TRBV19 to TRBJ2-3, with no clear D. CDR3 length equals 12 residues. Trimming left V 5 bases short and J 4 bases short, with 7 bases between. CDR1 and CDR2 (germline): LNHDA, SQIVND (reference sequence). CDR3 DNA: TGTGCCAGTAGTCTCGGAGCAGATACGCAGTATTTT. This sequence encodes CASSLGADTQYF.

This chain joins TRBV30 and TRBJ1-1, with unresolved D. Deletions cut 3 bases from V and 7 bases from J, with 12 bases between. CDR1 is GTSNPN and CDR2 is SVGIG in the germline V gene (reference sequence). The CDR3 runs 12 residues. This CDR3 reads CAWSGTRVEAFF. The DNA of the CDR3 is TGTGCCTGGAGCGGCACGAGGGTTGAAGCTTTCTTT.

The CDR3 DNA reads TGTGCCAGCAGCCGGGACAGTAATCAGCCCCAGCATTTT. Translation gives CASSRDSNQPQHF. The chain has TRBV7-9 and TRBJ1-5; 7 positions agree with TRBD1. The trim removed 5 bases at V and 4 bases at J, leaving 2 bases unmatched. Germline V gene sequence: CDR1 SEHNR, CDR2 FQNEAQ (reference sequence). CDR3 length: 13 amino acids.

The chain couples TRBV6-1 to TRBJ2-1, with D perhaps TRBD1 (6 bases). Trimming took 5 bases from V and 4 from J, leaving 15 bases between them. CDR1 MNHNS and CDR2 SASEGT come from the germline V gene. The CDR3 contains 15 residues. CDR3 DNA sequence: TGTGCCAGCAGTAAGAACAGGGTTTCATACAATGAGCAGTTCTTC. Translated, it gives CASSKNRVSYNEQFF.

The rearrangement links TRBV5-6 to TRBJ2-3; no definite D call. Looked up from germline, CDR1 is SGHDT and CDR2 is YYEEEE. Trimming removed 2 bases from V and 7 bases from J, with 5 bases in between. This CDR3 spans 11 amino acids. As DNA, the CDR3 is TGTGCCAGCAGCTTATCCCATACGCAGTATTTT. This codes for CASSLSHTQYF.

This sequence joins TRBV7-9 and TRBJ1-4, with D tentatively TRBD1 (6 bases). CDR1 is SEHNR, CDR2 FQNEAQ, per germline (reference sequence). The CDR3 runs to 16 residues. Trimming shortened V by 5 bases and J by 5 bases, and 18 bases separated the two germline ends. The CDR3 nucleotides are TGTGCCAGCAGCGCCCCCCAGGGACAAGGGAATGAAAAACTGTTTTTT. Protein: CASSAPQGQGNEKLFF. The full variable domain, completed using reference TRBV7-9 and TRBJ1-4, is DTGVSQNPRHKITKRGQNVTFRCDPISEHNRLYWYRQTLGQGPEFLTYFQNEAQLEKSRLLSDRFSAERPKGSFSTLEIQRTEQGDSAMYLCASSAPQGQGNEKLFFGSGTQLSVL.

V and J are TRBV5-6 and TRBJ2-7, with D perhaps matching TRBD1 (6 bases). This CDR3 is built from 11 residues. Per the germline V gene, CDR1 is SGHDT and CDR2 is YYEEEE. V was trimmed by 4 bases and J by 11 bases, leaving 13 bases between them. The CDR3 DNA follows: TGTGCCAGCAGCCTGACAGGTTCGGAGTACTTC. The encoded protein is CASSLTGSEYF.

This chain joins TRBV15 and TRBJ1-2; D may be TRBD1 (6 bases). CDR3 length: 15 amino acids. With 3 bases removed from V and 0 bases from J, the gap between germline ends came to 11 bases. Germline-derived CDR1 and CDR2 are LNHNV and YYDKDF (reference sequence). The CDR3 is CATSRSGAPNYGYTF. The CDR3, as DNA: TGTGCCACCAGCAGGTCAGGGGCCCCTAACTATGGCTACACCTTC.

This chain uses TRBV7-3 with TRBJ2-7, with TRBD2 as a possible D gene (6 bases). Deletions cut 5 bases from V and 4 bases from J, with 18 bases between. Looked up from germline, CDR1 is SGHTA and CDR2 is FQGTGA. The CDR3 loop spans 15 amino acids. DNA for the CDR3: TGTGCCAGCAGCCAGAGGGGCGGGAACCTATACGAGCAGTACTTC. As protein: CASSQRGGNLYEQYF.

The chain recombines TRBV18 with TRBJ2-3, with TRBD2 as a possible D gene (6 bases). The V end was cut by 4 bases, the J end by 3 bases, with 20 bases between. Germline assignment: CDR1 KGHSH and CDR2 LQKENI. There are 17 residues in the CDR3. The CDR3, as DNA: TGTGCCAGCTCACGACGTAATGGTGGAGGAGGGACAGATACGCAGTATTTT. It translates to CASSRRNGGGGTDTQYF. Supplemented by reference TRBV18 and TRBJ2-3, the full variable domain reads NAGVMQNPRHLVRRRGQEARLRCSPMKGHSHVYWYRQLPEEGLKFMVYLQKENIIDESGMPKERFSAEFPKEGPSILRIQQVVRGDSAAYFCASSRRNGGGGTDTQYFGPGTRLTVL.

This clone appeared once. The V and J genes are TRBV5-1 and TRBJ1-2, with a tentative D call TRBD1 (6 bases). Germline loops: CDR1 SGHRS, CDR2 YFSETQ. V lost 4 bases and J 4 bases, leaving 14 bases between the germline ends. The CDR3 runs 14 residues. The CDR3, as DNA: TGCGCCAGCAGCCCCCAAGGAGGGGGCTATGGCTACACCTTC. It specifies CASSPQGGGYGYTF.

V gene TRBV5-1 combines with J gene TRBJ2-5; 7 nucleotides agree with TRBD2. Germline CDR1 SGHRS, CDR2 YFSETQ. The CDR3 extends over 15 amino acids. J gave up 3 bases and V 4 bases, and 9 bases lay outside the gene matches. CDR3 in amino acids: CASSPAGGGEETQYF. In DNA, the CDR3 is TGCGCCAGCAGCCCGGCTGGCGGGGGAGAAGAGACCCAGTACTTC.